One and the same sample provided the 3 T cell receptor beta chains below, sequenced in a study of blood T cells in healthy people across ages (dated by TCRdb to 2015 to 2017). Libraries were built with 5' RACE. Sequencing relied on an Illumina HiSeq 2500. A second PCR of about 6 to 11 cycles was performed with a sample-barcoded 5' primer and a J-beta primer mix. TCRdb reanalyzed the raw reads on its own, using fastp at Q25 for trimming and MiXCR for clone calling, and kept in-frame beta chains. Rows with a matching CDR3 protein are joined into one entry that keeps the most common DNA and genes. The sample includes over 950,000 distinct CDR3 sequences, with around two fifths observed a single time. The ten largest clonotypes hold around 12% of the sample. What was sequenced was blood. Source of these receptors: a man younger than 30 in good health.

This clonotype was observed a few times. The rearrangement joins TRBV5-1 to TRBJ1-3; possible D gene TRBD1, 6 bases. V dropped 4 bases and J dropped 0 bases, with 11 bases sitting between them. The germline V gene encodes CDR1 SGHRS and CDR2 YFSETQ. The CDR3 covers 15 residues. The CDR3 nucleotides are TGCGCCAGCAGCCCCGGACAGCACTCTGGAAACACCATATATTTT. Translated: CASSPGQHSGNTIYF.

In nucleotides, the CDR3 is TGCAGCGTCGCAAAAACCGACAGTAATGAAAAACTGTTTTTT. It translates to CSVAKTDSNEKLFF. The chain couples TRBV29-1 to TRBJ1-4; perhaps TRBD1 as D (5 bases). There are 14 residues in the CDR3. Germline assignment: CDR1 SQVTM and CDR2 ANQGSEA. V was clipped by 6 bases and J by 4 bases, with 15 bases between them.

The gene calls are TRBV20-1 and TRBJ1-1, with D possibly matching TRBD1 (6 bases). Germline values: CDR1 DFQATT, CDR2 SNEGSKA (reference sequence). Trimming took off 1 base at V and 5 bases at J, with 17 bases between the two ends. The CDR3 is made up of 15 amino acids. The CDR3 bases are TGCAGTGCTAGAGGTCTCAGGGGAGTAGGGACTGAAGCTTTCTTT. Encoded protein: CSARGLRGVGTEAFF.